The table lists the clone carrying this T cell receptor (beta chain) with a count of one. Losses at the gene ends were 3 bases for V and 7 bases for J; bases not matched to a gene: 6. CDR3 length equals 13 residues. Germline V gene data show CDR1 as DFQATT and CDR2 as SNEGSKA (reference sequence). These data are taken from a study of blood T cell repertoires in COVID-19. Original data processing: Amplified reference gene primers provided the basis for estimating nucleated cell counts. TCRdb's copy holds only in-frame clones and misses some; the assay was immunoSEQ multiplex PCR. The D gene and trimming were derived from the DNA, and the V and J assignments and clone size from that table. Of about 130,000 clones listed, 84% are singletons.

The chain uses TRBV20-1 and TRBJ2-5; 9 bases are shared with TRBD2. The sequence was obtained from a man in his 60s with acute or convalescent COVID-19. Material: peripheral blood. CDR3 region: CSASTVAGATQYF. CDR3 nucleotides: TGCAGTGCTAGTACCGTAGCGGGAGCGACCCAGTACTTC.